These T cell receptor beta chains were read from a single sample in a study of T cell changes during pregnancy in multiple sclerosis. Here immunoSEQ multiplex PCR was the method, and the copy in TCRdb shows in-frame clones only, minus some. The top ten clones hold around 7% of a sample with tens of thousands of clones, 80% to 90% of them seen once. The starting material was CD8+ T cells from peripheral blood mononuclear cells, obtained in the first trimester of pregnancy. The receptors were gathered from a female donor with multiple sclerosis, enrolled in a pregnancy study. Both conserved end residues are trimmed from each CDR3. Expanded clones are given a class, and other clones once, few, many or no size at all.

clone size | J gene | V gene | CDR3 protein
. | TRBJ2-1 | TRBV7-3 | ASSLLGASFFGEQF
. | TRBJ1-1 | TRBV27 | ASSPNRGRFPNTEAF
. | TRBJ2-7 | TRBV11-3 | ASSPRAGGRKEQY
. | TRBJ2-3 | TRBV2 | ASKDRPSTDTQY
. | TRBJ2-7 | TRBV4-3 | ASSQDRIGFYEQY
. | TRBJ2-1 | TRBV4-2 | ASSQDPPGGPNEQF
few | TRBJ2-7 | TRBV15 | ATSSSNGGVDEQY
. | TRBJ2-1 | TRBV6-5 | ASSLAGGAYNEQF
. | TRBJ1-4 | TRBV29-1 | SVAGAVEEAEKLF
. | TRBJ2-7 | TRBV13 | ASSAHPGTAKGEQY
. | TRBJ2-5 | TRBV29-1 | SVVGADGTQY
. | TRBJ2-7 | TRBV27 | ASSPSLAGESPYEQY
. | TRBJ2-3 | TRBV29-1 | SVEETSGSSDTQY
. | TRBJ2-7 | TRBV19 | ASTGEAGSYEQY
. | TRBJ2-3 | TRBV15 | ATSGTVFTDTQY
many | TRBJ2-1 | TRBV6-4 | ASSDSGQDHNEQF
. | TRBJ2-3 | TRBV7-2 | ASSLRQGGGYTQY
. | TRBJ1-2 | TRBV4-1 | ASSAQGIDYGYT
. | TRBJ2-7 | TRBV7-2 | AVAGNTYEQY
. | TRBJ2-7 | TRBV4-3 | ASSQDREDSYEQY
. | TRBJ1-5 | TRBV27 | ASSPSSLGGKQPQH
. | TRBJ2-1 | TRBV27 | ASSLAGGMNEQF
few | TRBJ2-2 | TRBV4-3 | ASSQEVPGRAGELF
few | TRBJ2-7 | TRBV7-9 | ASSSASGRGYEQY
. | TRBJ1-1 | TRBV28 | ASRFWSGGNTEAF
. | TRBJ2-2 | TRBV25-1 | ASSAVAGAGTGELF
. | TRBJ2-7 | TRBV27 | ASSPLTGGRYEQY
. | TRBJ2-5 | TRBV6-5 | ASRLAAQETQY
. | TRBJ2-4 | TRBV7-2 | ASSLAVASVKNIQY
. | TRBJ1-3 | TRBV11-2 | ASSLGGTGNTIY
. | TRBJ2-5 | TRBV4-3 | ASSQSAGLAGQETQY
. | TRBJ2-7 | TRBV7-7 | ASPPVLAGVEQY
. | TRBJ2-2 | TRBV6-4 | ATRTPNTGELF
. | TRBJ2-1 | TRBV7-2 | ASSLLANEQF
few | TRBJ1-2 | TRBV19 | ASQIGTGASYT
once | TRBJ1-1 | TRBV7-8 | ASSSPLNTEAF
. | TRBJ2-7 | TRBV11-2 | ASSLVHQGNKGNEQY
. | TRBJ2-7 | TRBV19 | ASSMASGSYEQY
once | TRBJ1-1 | TRBV25-1 | ASSEKGVGSRLNTEAF
once | TRBJ2-7 | TRBV4-2 | ASSQAGSVYEQY